This T cell receptor (beta chain) was captured in a study of post-analysis software for immune sequencing data. Background on the study: The disease courses spanned relapsing-remitting, secondary progressive and progressive-relapsing forms of multiple sclerosis. The study, taken as a whole, reports: Patients carried 4 or 5 TRBV segments more frequently than controls did, and TRBV5-6, TRBV5-1 and TRBV20-1 were among them. Strong same-batch co-clustering of samples appeared with F measure clustering.

Details on this clonotype: Its antigen is not identified.

Germline-derived CDR1 and CDR2 are SGHRS and YFSETQ. Trimming pared 0 bases from V and 6 bases from J, leaving 15 bases between. The CDR3 contains 16 residues. Every TCR beta cDNA library bore unique molecular identifiers. TCRdb re-called the PCR reads through MiXCR, storing one row per CDR3 protein. Of 700,000 to 900,000 distinct CDR3 sequences listed, just over 45% are singletons. The rearrangement joins TRBV5-1 to TRBJ2-2; D gene ambiguous. This clonotype originated in a girl between 10 and 17 years old with multiple sclerosis. Sequenced sample: blood. The CDR3 protein is CASSLAFASVPGELFF. CDR3 nucleotides: TGCGCCAGCAGCTTGGCGTTCGCCAGTGTTCCCGGGGAGCTGTTTTTT.